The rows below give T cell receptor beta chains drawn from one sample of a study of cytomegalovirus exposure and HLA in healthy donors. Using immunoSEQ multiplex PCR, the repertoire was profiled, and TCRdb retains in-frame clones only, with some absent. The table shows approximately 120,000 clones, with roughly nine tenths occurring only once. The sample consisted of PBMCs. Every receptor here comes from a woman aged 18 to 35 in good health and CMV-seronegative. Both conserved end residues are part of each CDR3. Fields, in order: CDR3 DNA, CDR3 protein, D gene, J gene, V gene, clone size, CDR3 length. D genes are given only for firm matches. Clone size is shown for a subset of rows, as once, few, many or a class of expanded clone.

CDR3nt: TGTGCCAGCAGCTTAGCGGTTAGCCAAGAGACCCAGTACTTC
CDR3aa: CASSLAVSQETQYF
d_gene: -
j_gene: TRBJ2-5
v_gene: TRBV7-2
abundance: once
len: 14

CDR3nt: TGTGCCAGCAGCTTAGAAATGTATCGGGGAAATGAGCAGTTCTTC
CDR3aa: CASSLEMYRGNEQFF
d_gene: -
j_gene: TRBJ2-1
v_gene: TRBV11-3
abundance: -
len: 15

CDR3nt: TGTGCCTGGAGTGTAACCGCGAATAGCAATCAGCCCCAGCATTTT
CDR3aa: CAWSVTANSNQPQHF
d_gene: -
j_gene: TRBJ1-5
v_gene: TRBV30
abundance: -
len: 15

CDR3nt: TGCAGCGCTCGAGGTGGTAGCGGAACACAATACGAGCAGTACTTC
CDR3aa: CSARGGSGTQYEQYF
d_gene: -
j_gene: TRBJ2-7
v_gene: TRBV29-1
abundance: once
len: 15

CDR3nt: TGCGCCAGCAGTGAGTGGGCTAGCGGGGGCGAGCAGTACTTC
CDR3aa: CASSEWASGGEQYF
d_gene: TRBD2
j_gene: TRBJ2-7
v_gene: TRBV10-1
abundance: -
len: 14

CDR3nt: TGCAGTGCTATACAAGAGACCCAGTACTTC
CDR3aa: CSAIQETQYF
d_gene: -
j_gene: TRBJ2-5
v_gene: TRBV20-1
abundance: -
len: 10

CDR3nt: TGTGCCAGCAGCCCCCCGGCGGACAGGGGCTACGAGCAGTACTTC
CDR3aa: CASSPPADRGYEQYF
d_gene: TRBD1
j_gene: TRBJ2-7
v_gene: TRBV7-9
abundance: -
len: 15

CDR3nt: TGTGCCACCCGGAGAGGTAGCGGGGCTTCAGAGTACTTC
CDR3aa: CATRRGSGASEYF
d_gene: TRBD2
j_gene: TRBJ2-7
v_gene: TRBV6-5
abundance: -
len: 13

CDR3nt: TGTGCCAGCAGTGGCCACAGGGGTAGCGGGAGTCCGGTCACAGATACGCAGTATTTT
CDR3aa: CASSGHRGSGSPVTDTQYF
d_gene: TRBD2
j_gene: TRBJ2-3
v_gene: TRBV2
abundance: -
len: 19

CDR3nt: TGTGCCATCAAGGGGGGGGATACGCAGTATTTT
CDR3aa: CAIKGGDTQYF
d_gene: -
j_gene: TRBJ2-3
v_gene: TRBV10-3
abundance: once
len: 11

CDR3nt: TGCGCCAGCAGCTTGGGTGTCTCCAAAAACATTCAGTACTTC
CDR3aa: CASSLGVSKNIQYF
d_gene: -
j_gene: TRBJ2-4
v_gene: TRBV5-1
abundance: -
len: 14

CDR3nt: TGTGCCAGCAGCTTAGGGTTAGGAGGAGATACGCAGTATTTT
CDR3aa: CASSLGLGGDTQYF
d_gene: -
j_gene: TRBJ2-3
v_gene: TRBV13
abundance: -
len: 14

CDR3nt: TGTGCCAGCAGCAATCTTTTCGTCGCGGAGGATTCTAATGAAAAACTGTTTTTT
CDR3aa: CASSNLFVAEDSNEKLFF
d_gene: -
j_gene: TRBJ1-4
v_gene: TRBV21-1
abundance: -
len: 18

CDR3nt: TGTGCCAGCAGTTTTACAATGGACAGGGGGTATGGCTACACCTTC
CDR3aa: CASSFTMDRGYGYTF
d_gene: TRBD1
j_gene: TRBJ1-2
v_gene: TRBV6-6
abundance: -
len: 15

CDR3nt: TGTGCCAGTAGTCAGAAATTTGAAGCTTTCTTT
CDR3aa: CASSQKFEAFF
d_gene: -
j_gene: TRBJ1-1
v_gene: TRBV19
abundance: few
len: 11

CDR3nt: TGTGCCAGCAGCGTGGCGGGGGGCTTTCTAGAGACCCAGTACTTC
CDR3aa: CASSVAGGFLETQYF
d_gene: TRBD2
j_gene: TRBJ2-5
v_gene: TRBV9
abundance: -
len: 15

CDR3nt: TGTGCCAGCAGCGTAGACTTGACCGGGGAGCTGTTTTTT
CDR3aa: CASSVDLTGELFF
d_gene: -
j_gene: TRBJ2-2
v_gene: TRBV9
abundance: -
len: 13

CDR3nt: TGTGCCAGCAGTGAGCCGGGAGCCCCCGGCGATGAGCAGTTCTTC
CDR3aa: CASSEPGAPGDEQFF
d_gene: -
j_gene: TRBJ2-1
v_gene: TRBV2
abundance: once
len: 15

CDR3nt: TGCAGCGTTGAAAGGCCCCGACAGGGGGAATCCTACAATGAGCAGTTCTTC
CDR3aa: CSVERPRQGESYNEQFF
d_gene: TRBD1
j_gene: TRBJ2-1
v_gene: TRBV29-1
abundance: -
len: 17

CDR3nt: TGTGCCAGCAGGCTGGCGGGAACTACAGATACGCAGTATTTT
CDR3aa: CASRLAGTTDTQYF
d_gene: -
j_gene: TRBJ2-3
v_gene: TRBV28
abundance: -
len: 14

CDR3nt: TGTGCCAGCAGCCAAGATAGGACTAGAGCGAACACCGGGGAGCTGTTTTTT
CDR3aa: CASSQDRTRANTGELFF
d_gene: TRBD2
j_gene: TRBJ2-2
v_gene: TRBV4-2
abundance: -
len: 17

CDR3nt: TGTGCCAGCAGCCAGGGGCTAGGGTACGAGCAGTACTTC
CDR3aa: CASSQGLGYEQYF
d_gene: -
j_gene: TRBJ2-7
v_gene: TRBV14
abundance: -
len: 13

CDR3nt: TGTGCCAGCAGTTACTCTGTTGGGACAGGGGTTCGGGAGCAGTACTTC
CDR3aa: CASSYSVGTGVREQYF
d_gene: TRBD1
j_gene: TRBJ2-7
v_gene: TRBV6-5
abundance: -
len: 16

CDR3nt: TGTGCCTGGAGTGTACGGGGTGAAAAACTGTTTTTT
CDR3aa: CAWSVRGEKLFF
d_gene: -
j_gene: TRBJ1-4
v_gene: TRBV30
abundance: -
len: 12

CDR3nt: TGTGCCATCAGGGTAGGACAGGCTCAAGAGACCCAGTACTTC
CDR3aa: CAIRVGQAQETQYF
d_gene: TRBD1
j_gene: TRBJ2-5
v_gene: TRBV10-3
abundance: -
len: 14

CDR3nt: TGCGCCAGCAGCTTAAGGACTAGCGGGAGGACCAATGAGCAGTTCTTC
CDR3aa: CASSLRTSGRTNEQFF
d_gene: TRBD2
j_gene: TRBJ2-1
v_gene: TRBV5-1
abundance: few
len: 16

CDR3nt: TGTGCCAGCGGCAGGGTTAGTAACGAGCAGTACTTC
CDR3aa: CASGRVSNEQYF
d_gene: -
j_gene: TRBJ2-7
v_gene: TRBV2
abundance: -
len: 12

CDR3nt: TGTGCCAGCAAATCCGACTTATCCTACGAGCAGTACTTC
CDR3aa: CASKSDLSYEQYF
d_gene: -
j_gene: TRBJ2-7
v_gene: TRBV2
abundance: -
len: 13

CDR3nt: TGCGCCAGCAGCCAAACGGCTCGGCCTGGTAGCGGGACCTACAATGAGCAGTTCTTC
CDR3aa: CASSQTARPGSGTYNEQFF
d_gene: TRBD2
j_gene: TRBJ2-1
v_gene: TRBV4-1
abundance: once
len: 19

CDR3nt: TGCGCCAGCAGTGAGAACCGGGACAGAAGTGAAGCTTTCTTT
CDR3aa: CASSENRDRSEAFF
d_gene: TRBD1
j_gene: TRBJ1-1
v_gene: TRBV10-1
abundance: few
len: 14

CDR3nt: TGTGCCAGCAGCGTAGATAGCGGGAGGGGTGAGACCCAGTACTTC
CDR3aa: CASSVDSGRGETQYF
d_gene: TRBD2
j_gene: TRBJ2-5
v_gene: TRBV9
abundance: -
len: 15

CDR3nt: TGTGCCAGCAGCTTAGGGCAGAACACTGAAGCTTTCTTT
CDR3aa: CASSLGQNTEAFF
d_gene: -
j_gene: TRBJ1-1
v_gene: TRBV7-6
abundance: -
len: 13

CDR3nt: TGTGCCAGCAGCGGAGCCACAGGGGAGGAGACCCAGTACTTC
CDR3aa: CASSGATGEETQYF
d_gene: TRBD1
j_gene: TRBJ2-5
v_gene: TRBV9
abundance: -
len: 14

CDR3nt: TGCAGCGTTGAAGGGCCACTAGCTCCCTCCTACAATGAGCAGTTCTTC
CDR3aa: CSVEGPLAPSYNEQFF
d_gene: -
j_gene: TRBJ2-1
v_gene: TRBV29-1
abundance: -
len: 16

CDR3nt: TGTGCCAGCAGCTTCTCAGGGGGCACTGAAGCTTTCTTT
CDR3aa: CASSFSGGTEAFF
d_gene: TRBD1
j_gene: TRBJ1-1
v_gene: TRBV11-2
abundance: -
len: 13

CDR3nt: TGCGCCAGCAGCTTGCAGCGGGGACCCTACGAGCAGTACTTC
CDR3aa: CASSLQRGPYEQYF
d_gene: TRBD2
j_gene: TRBJ2-7
v_gene: TRBV5-1
abundance: -
len: 14

CDR3nt: TGTGCCAGCACTCCGGCAGGTAGCAATCAGCCCCAGCATTTT
CDR3aa: CASTPAGSNQPQHF
d_gene: -
j_gene: TRBJ1-5
v_gene: TRBV6-5
abundance: -
len: 14

CDR3nt: TGTGCCAGCAGCTTAGTGGGTAGCGGGAGCTCCTACGAGCAGTACTTC
CDR3aa: CASSLVGSGSSYEQYF
d_gene: TRBD2
j_gene: TRBJ2-7
v_gene: TRBV13
abundance: -
len: 16

CDR3nt: TGTGCCAGCATCGACACGGATTCGACTGAAGCTTTCTTT
CDR3aa: CASIDTDSTEAFF
d_gene: -
j_gene: TRBJ1-1
v_gene: TRBV7-9
abundance: -
len: 13

CDR3nt: TGTGCCAGTAGTATAACGGGGCGGGAGTATAACAATGAGCAGTTCTTC
CDR3aa: CASSITGREYNNEQFF
d_gene: TRBD2
j_gene: TRBJ2-1
v_gene: TRBV19
abundance: once
len: 16

CDR3nt: TGCAGCGGGGGGGGCGGGACCTACGAGCAGTACTTC
CDR3aa: CSGGGGTYEQYF
d_gene: -
j_gene: TRBJ2-7
v_gene: TRBV29-1
abundance: -
len: 12

CDR3nt: TGTGCCAGCAGCTTGGGGGCCGGGACAGAGACCCAGTACTTC
CDR3aa: CASSLGAGTETQYF
d_gene: -
j_gene: TRBJ2-5
v_gene: TRBV11-2
abundance: -
len: 14

CDR3nt: TGTGCCACCAGCAGACGAGGGGGCCAGGTGGACACCATATATTTT
CDR3aa: CATSRRGGQVDTIYF
d_gene: TRBD1
j_gene: TRBJ1-3
v_gene: TRBV15
abundance: -
len: 15

CDR3nt: TGTGCCAGCAGCCCGGGACAGAATTACTACGAGCAGTACTTC
CDR3aa: CASSPGQNYYEQYF
d_gene: TRBD1
j_gene: TRBJ2-7
v_gene: TRBV14
abundance: -
len: 14

CDR3nt: TGTGCCTGGAGTGTTTTGGAGACAGTCTACAATGAGCAGTTCTTC
CDR3aa: CAWSVLETVYNEQFF
d_gene: -
j_gene: TRBJ2-1
v_gene: TRBV30
abundance: -
len: 15

CDR3nt: TGTGCCTGGAGTGTACAGGGGAACACTGAAGCTTTCTTT
CDR3aa: CAWSVQGNTEAFF
d_gene: -
j_gene: TRBJ1-1
v_gene: TRBV30
abundance: -
len: 13

CDR3nt: TGTGCCAGCAGTCCGACAGGGTGGGACACAGATACGCAGTATTTT
CDR3aa: CASSPTGWDTDTQYF
d_gene: TRBD1
j_gene: TRBJ2-3
v_gene: TRBV7-9
abundance: -
len: 15

CDR3nt: TGCGCCAGCAGCCGCGGACAGGGGCTCCAAGAGACCCAGTACTTC
CDR3aa: CASSRGQGLQETQYF
d_gene: TRBD1
j_gene: TRBJ2-5
v_gene: TRBV4-1
abundance: -
len: 15

CDR3nt: TGTGCCAGCAGTGAAAGGGCAGGGGGCGGTCAGCCCCAGCATTTT
CDR3aa: CASSERAGGGQPQHF
d_gene: TRBD1
j_gene: TRBJ1-5
v_gene: TRBV2
abundance: -
len: 15

CDR3nt: TGCGCCAGCAGCCAAGGCAGGGGACTAGCGGGATACGAGCAGTACTTC
CDR3aa: CASSQGRGLAGYEQYF
d_gene: TRBD2
j_gene: TRBJ2-7
v_gene: TRBV4-1
abundance: -
len: 16

CDR3nt: TGCAGCGTGAGGGGACTAGCGGGAGTGCTGGATGAGCAGTTCTTC
CDR3aa: CSVRGLAGVLDEQFF
d_gene: TRBD2
j_gene: TRBJ2-1
v_gene: TRBV29-1
abundance: -
len: 15

CDR3nt: TGTGCCAGCAGCTCTACCAGGACTAGCGGGACGGATGAGCAGTACTTC
CDR3aa: CASSSTRTSGTDEQYF
d_gene: TRBD2
j_gene: TRBJ2-7
v_gene: TRBV7-9
abundance: once
len: 16